This TCR beta chain was observed in a study of T cell responses to AZD1222 COVID-19 vaccine. Study conclusions and caveats: In all cases, repertoires were sampled only after the peak T cell response.

The assay was immunoSEQ multiplex PCR, and TCRdb's table has in-frame clones only and misses some. The top ten clones hold approximately 10% of a sample with around 170,000 clones, 70% to 90% of them seen once. Comment on this clone: Its antigen remains unidentified.

CDR3 size: 12 residues. The V segment lost 8 bases and the J segment 8 bases; nucleotides outside the gene matches: 3. From germline, CDR1 is MNHEY and CDR2 SVGAGI. This TCR was sampled from an adult who received the AZD1222 COVID-19 vaccine. The sample here was peripheral blood, taken 28 days after the second AZD1222 dose. This chain uses TRBV6-5 with TRBJ1-5, with TRBD1 matching 10 bases. The CDR3 sequence is CASGQGDKPQHF. CDR3 bases: TGTGCCAGCGGACAGGGGGATAAGCCCCAGCATTTT.